This T cell receptor (beta chain) comes out of a study of OX40 agonist ivuxolimab in advanced cancers. Regarding the study as a whole: By week 6 at 0.1 to 3.0 mg/kg, blood CD4+ and CD8+ T cells had expanded clonally.

With respect to this clone: Its antigen is undetermined.

The CDR3 is 13 amino acids. Clones were read by immunoSEQ multiplex PCR, and TCRdb kept only the in-frame ones, dropping some. The data hold 65,000 to 75,000 clones, with approximately 85% observed a single time. The gene calls are TRBV12-2 and TRBJ1-2; the D call TRBD1 from the table was never checked on the DNA. TRBV12-2 counts as a pseudogene. The TCR comes from an adult with an advanced solid tumor such as melanoma, head and neck, liver or kidney cancer. Here the sequenced sample was CD4+ or CD8+ T cells sorted from blood, taken in a trial of the OX40 agonist ivuxolimab. The CDR3 region has the DNA TGTGCAAGTCGGCTCCTGACAGACTATGGCTACACCTTC. Its translation: CASRLLTDYGYTF.